These 19 T cell receptor beta chains were all obtained from the same sample, sequenced in a study of blood T cell repertoires in COVID-19. This table comes from immunoSEQ multiplex PCR, and its TCRdb copy is limited to in-frame clones, with some not included. The sample shows 85,000 to 130,000 clones, 80% to 90% of them seen only once. What was sequenced was peripheral blood. These TCRs come from a man between 60 and 75 years old with acute or convalescent COVID-19.

V gene TRBV7-3 combines with J gene TRBJ2-2; 16 positions agree with TRBD2. Germline trimming cut 5 bases from V and 4 bases from J; bases unmatched to any gene: 7. This CDR3 comprises 18 residues. Germline V gives CDR1 SGHTA, CDR2 FQGTGA. The CDR3 nucleotides read TGTGCCAGCAGCCTCGGGACTAGCGGGAGGGCCCCCACCGGGGAGCTGTTTTTT. Its translation: CASSLGTSGRAPTGELFF.

The chain combines TRBV10-3 with TRBJ2-7; 8 bases map to TRBD1. The germline CDR1 and CDR2 sequences are ENHRY and SYGVKD. The CDR3 loop spans 15 amino acids. V gave up 4 bases and J gave up 0 bases; unmatched junction bases: 5. This CDR3 is CAISGGQESSYEQYF. Written as DNA, the CDR3 is TGTGCCATCAGTGGGGGACAGGAAAGCTCCTACGAGCAGTACTTC.

The V gene is TRBV5-4, the J gene TRBJ2-7, with TRBD2 identical over 10 bases. V lost 0 bases, J lost 0 bases, and 3 bases stayed unmatched. The germline CDR1 and CDR2 sequences are SGHNT and YYREEE (reference sequence). The CDR3 contains 16 residues. CDR3 bases: TGTGCCAGCAGCTTGGGACTAGCGGGTGCCTCCTACGAGCAGTACTTC. Its protein is CASSLGLAGASYEQYF.

The V call is TRBV7-8, the J call TRBJ2-7; 9 bases are shared with TRBD2. Germline CDR1 and CDR2: SGHVS and FQNEAQ. The J segment lost 3 bases and the V segment lost 4 bases, leaving 7 bases of the junction unmatched. The CDR3 length is 15 residues. CDR3 nucleotide sequence: TGTGCCAGCAGCTCTAGCGGGACGGTAGGCTACGAGCAGTACTTC. Encoded protein: CASSSSGTVGYEQYF. Variable domain in full (rest from reference TRBV7-8 and TRBJ2-7): GAGVSQSPRYKVAKRGQDVALRCDPISGHVSLFWYQQALGQGPEFLTYFQNEAQLDKSGLPSDRFFAERPEGSVSTLKIQRTQQEDSAVYLCASSSSGTVGYEQYFGPGTRLTVT.

The chain carries TRBV28 and TRBJ2-7; 8 bases agree with TRBD2. Germline loops: CDR1 MDHEN, CDR2 SYDVKM. Trimming removed 4 bases from V and 4 bases from J; junction bases left unmatched: 6. The CDR3 totals 14 residues. This chain's CDR3 is CASSSPGGPYEQYF. CDR3 DNA sequence: TGTGCCAGCAGTTCCCCGGGAGGGCCGTACGAGCAGTACTTC.

V usage is TRBV5-3 and J usage is TRBJ2-1; 7 nucleotides line up with TRBD1. TRBV5-3 is treated as an ORF (open reading frame) with a function not yet certain. The CDR3 spans 24 residues. Trimming cost V 4 bases and J 6 bases; bases outside gene matches: 37. The CDR3 DNA reads as TGTGCCAGAAGCCACCGAAGGGCGACAGGGCCTCACCCCCTCTCCCCAATTTTACGCAATGAGCAGTTCTTC. Its protein is CARSHRRATGPHPLSPILRNEQFF.

The gene calls are TRBV12-5 and TRBJ2-5; no clear D gene. V lost 7 bases and J 4 bases, leaving 16 bases between the germline ends. The CDR3 loop spans 14 amino acids. Looked up from germline, CDR1 is LGHNT and CDR2 is FRNRAP. The CDR3 nucleotides are TGTGCTAGTGCCACCCAACGCGGCTTAGAGACCCAGTACTTC. As protein: CASATQRGLETQYF.

The rearrangement joins TRBV6-2 or TRBV6-3 to TRBJ1-2; D uncertain. Germline CDR1 is MNHEY and CDR2 is SVGEGT. This CDR3 spans 17 amino acids. Trimming shortened V by 4 bases and J by 4 bases, and 22 bases separated the two germline ends. CDR3 sequence (DNA): TGTGCCAGCAGTTTCCAATCCCGGGATCTCCAGCCCTATGGCTACACCTTC. Encoded protein: CASSFQSRDLQPYGYTF.

The chain joins TRBV27 to TRBJ2-7; 7 nucleotides line up with TRBD2. The CDR3 extends over 13 amino acids. J was trimmed by 2 bases and V by 2 bases; bases with no gene match: 0. The germline CDR1 and CDR2 sequences are MNHEY and SMNVEV (reference sequence). CDR3 DNA: TGTGCCAGCAGTTTAGCGGGAGCCTACGAGCAGTACTTC. This translates into CASSLAGAYEQYF.

The J gene is TRBJ2-6, the V gene TRBV6-5, with a possible D match to TRBD2 (5 bases). The CDR3 has 16 amino acids. V was shortened by 3 bases and J by 2 bases, with 11 bases between the two germline ends. From germline, CDR1 is MNHEY and CDR2 SVGAGI. The CDR3 nucleotides are TGTGCCAGCAGTTATTCGGGGTATACTGGGGCCAACGTCCTGACTTTC. Encoded protein: CASSYSGYTGANVLTF.

This clone was detected once. V is TRBV5-1 and J is TRBJ2-1; 13 bases align to TRBD2. CDR1 and CDR2 from the germline V gene are SGHRS and YFSETQ. The J segment lost 9 bases and the V segment lost 2 bases, leaving 5 bases of the junction unmatched. CDR3 length equals 15 residues. CDR3 residues: CASSFGLAGVVEQFF. The DNA for the CDR3 is TGCGCCAGCAGCTTTGGACTAGCGGGGGTGGTTGAGCAGTTCTTC.

The rearrangement joins TRBV18 to TRBJ2-2, with 11 nucleotides matching TRBD1. Germline loops: CDR1 KGHSH, CDR2 LQKENI. The CDR3 has 17 residues. J was trimmed by 4 bases and V by 1 base; bases with no gene match: 5. In nucleotides, the CDR3 is TGTGCCAGCTCACCACAGGGACAGGGGGTTTTCACCGGGGAGCTGTTTTTT. Translating gives CASSPQGQGVFTGELFF.

This clone was counted only a few times. The rearrangement uses TRBV7-9 and TRBJ2-7; tentatively, D is TRBD1 (5 bases). Germline V gives CDR1 SEHNR, CDR2 FQNEAQ (reference sequence). V lost 6 bases to trimming and J lost 0 bases, with 9 bases between them. The CDR3 has 13 amino acids. CDR3 DNA: TGTGCCAGCAGTGACAGTTACTCCTACGAGCAGTACTTC. Translating it yields CASSDSYSYEQYF.

This clone was observed once. The chain links TRBV11-2 to TRBJ2-5; the D gene is possibly TRBD1 (6 bases). The CDR3 covers 14 residues. V lost 1 base and J lost 5, with 11 bases in between. The germline V gene has CDR1 SGHAT and CDR2 FQNNGV. As DNA, the CDR3 is TGTGCCAGCAGCTTAGGGACAGTGGGGGAGACCCAGTACTTC. This codes for CASSLGTVGETQYF.

This clone has just a few counts. In DNA, the CDR3 is TGTGCCAGCAGCGCGACTAGCGGGAGTTCGGTCACCGGGGAGCTGTTTTTT. Encoded protein: CASSATSGSSVTGELFF. The chain recombines TRBV9 with TRBJ2-2, with 12 bases fitting TRBD2. Germline-derived CDR1 and CDR2 are SGDLS and YYNGEE. CDR3 length equals 17 residues. J was trimmed by 4 bases and V by 3 bases; bases with no gene match: 7. The full variable domain, its missing parts supplied by reference TRBV9 and TRBJ2-2, is DSGVTQTPKHLITATGQRVTLRCSPRSGDLSVYWYQQSLDQGLQFLIQYYNGEERAKGNILERFSAQQFPDLHSELNLSSLELGDSALYFCASSATSGSSVTGELFFGEGSRLTVL.

This clone turned up a few times. The genes are TRBV28 and TRBJ1-4; TRBD1 aligns across 9 bases. Germline CDR1 is MDHEN and CDR2 is SYDVKM. The CDR3 covers 17 residues. Trimming at V came to 7 bases and at J to 1 base, leaving 10 bases not matched to a gene. CDR3 sequence reads: CASTAPGQGGTNEKLFF. The CDR3 coding sequence is TGTGCCAGCACTGCCCCGGGACAGGGTGGAACTAATGAAAAACTGTTTTTT.

This clone was seen only a few times. The V call is TRBV19, the J call TRBJ2-1; D perhaps matches TRBD2 (5 bases). With 1 base removed from V and 6 bases from J, the gap between germline ends came to 13 bases. The CDR3 covers 15 residues. Germline CDR1 and CDR2: LNHDA and SQIVND (reference sequence). This CDR3 reads CASSIVQAGVNEQFF. In nucleotides, the CDR3 is TGTGCCAGTAGTATAGTGCAGGCGGGTGTCAATGAGCAGTTCTTC.

There are a few counts of this clone. This chain uses TRBV5-1 with TRBJ1-1, with D possibly TRBD1 on 5 matching bases. CDR1 and CDR2 from the germline V gene are SGHRS and YFSETQ. Trimming took off 1 base at V and 0 bases at J, with 7 bases between the two ends. CDR3 length: 14 amino acids. The CDR3 region is CASSLMDMNTEAFF. CDR3 bases: TGCGCCAGCAGCTTGATGGACATGAACACTGAAGCTTTCTTT.

V usage is TRBV6-2 or TRBV6-3 and J usage is TRBJ2-1, with D unresolved. The V gene's germline CDR1 is MNHEY and CDR2 SVGEGT. This CDR3 has 14 residues. The germline V and J ends were trimmed by 5 bases and 6 bases, with 14 bases remaining between them. The CDR3 DNA reads TGTGCCAGCAGTATCAACCATAGTTTCAATGAGCAGTTCTTC. Its translation: CASSINHSFNEQFF.